Listed here are 2 T cell receptor beta chains from one sample, sequenced in a study of glioma-infiltrating T cells after dendritic cell vaccination listed by TCRdb under 2016. Library method: the immunoSEQ multiplex PCR assay. TCRdb re-hosts the immuneACCESS table, in-frame sequences only. Its copies lack some clones; in the studies checked, an unresolved V gene accounts for under half of them, and the cause for the rest is not known. This sample has 55,000 to 75,000 clones in its table, and around 85% of those were observed once. Approximately 14% of the sample is held by the ten biggest clonotypes. Reading the label with the study, this specimen's time point is: after dendritic cell vaccination, including at tumor progression/relapse. Here the sequenced sample was blood, taken after dendritic cell vaccination. The receptors here all came from a human donor with glioblastoma.

This chain uses TRBV18 with TRBJ1-3; 9 bases match TRBD1. Per the germline V gene, CDR1 is KGHSH and CDR2 is LQKENI. Trimming took 3 bases from V and 0 from J; bases not matched to a gene: 6. The CDR3 length is 17 residues. CDR3 in DNA: TGTGCCAGCTCACCCTACGCGGACAGGGGCTCTGGAAACACCATATATTTT. Protein product: CASSPYADRGSGNTIYF.

The chain uses TRBV6-4 and TRBJ1-1; 7 bases match TRBD1. CDR1 and CDR2 from the germline V gene are MRHNA and SNTAGT. This CDR3 has 13 amino acids. J lost 3 bases, V lost 2 bases, and 0 bases had no gene match. The CDR3 DNA sequence: TGTGCCAGCAGTGACGGACAGGACACTGAAGCTTTCTTT. It is translated as CASSDGQDTEAFF.